The following is a TCR beta chain sequence with its context. Its antigen is undetermined. The CDR3 covers 13 residues. The germline V gene encodes CDR1 SQVTM and CDR2 ANQGSEA. V was trimmed by 4 bases and J by 5 bases, leaving 14 bases between them. This sample was included in a study of T cell responses to AZD1222 COVID-19 vaccine. Study-wide results and limits: White British people made up most donors, females outnumbered males, and clonal diversity was possibly underestimated.

The table came from immunoSEQ multiplex PCR; TCRdb's copy has only in-frame clones and leaves some out. The table has approximately 200,000 clones, about 94% seen once; the top ten hold around 1%. The source of this sequence is an adult who received the AZD1222 COVID-19 vaccine. The starting material was peripheral blood, obtained 28 days after the second AZD1222 dose. The chain couples TRBV29-1 to TRBJ2-5; no clear D. The CDR3 is CSVASKLRETQYF. CDR3 bases: TGCAGCGTTGCTTCCAAGCTGAGGGAGACCCAGTACTTC.